The sequence of this T cell receptor (beta chain) was determined in a study of T cells after yellow fever vaccination. Across the study: Investigators sorted EM, EMRA, CM and Tscm memory subsets, relying on CD3, CD45RA, CCR7 and CD95. Low-cell-number fractions underwent preparation using SMART-Seq v4 Ultra Low Input. Study results and caveats: The presence of abundant clonotypes contaminating from the bulk population was possible in FACS-sorted repertoires. Post-booster samples contained most primary-vaccination clones (approximately 96% CD4, about 90% CD8).

CDR1 is MNHEY, CDR2 SVGAGI, per germline. The CDR3 contains 15 residues. Trimming took 5 bases from V and 6 from J; bases not matched to a gene: 9. TCRdb fed the 5' RACE reads into MiXCR, producing one record per CDR3 protein. The data show about 26,000 distinct CDR3 sequences, approximately 4.2% seen once. This clonotype was counted ten times or more. The clonotype originates from a man between 18 and 29 years old who received the YFV17D yellow fever vaccine. Material: PBMCs, either bulk or a sorted T-cell subset (CD4+, CD8+, memory, or dextramer-sorted; not recorded which), obtained on the day of the yellow fever booster vaccination. The chain is built from TRBV6-5 and TRBJ2-1, with 8 bases aligning to TRBD1. DNA of the CDR3: TGTGCCAGCAGTCAGACAGGGGATTTCTTCAATGAGCAGTTCTTC. It is translated as CASSQTGDFFNEQFF.